The clone carrying this T cell receptor beta chain was seen a single time. Its antigen is still unknown. The source material, RNA transcripts, was used to amplify TCR beta CDR3 regions. In the first-round RT-PCR of the TCR CDR3, the HTBI primer set was used. TCRdb recomputed calls from the multiplex PCR reads with MiXCR, one row per CDR3 protein. The sample yields about 570,000 distinct CDR3 sequences, roughly 50% seen once. The CDR3 has 15 residues. The ends were cut back, 0 bases at V and 14 bases at J, with 22 bases in the middle. CDR1 LNHNV and CDR2 YYDKDF come from the germline V gene (reference sequence). The sample comes from a study of T cells in Graves' hyperthyroidism and ophthalmopathy. Study conclusions and caveats: Most expanded thyroid clonotypes above 0.001 recurred in blood.

The TCR was taken from an adult woman with Graves' disease, either hyperthyroidism or ophthalmopathy (not recorded which). Sequencing was carried out using peripheral blood or thyroid tissue (not recorded which). The chain employs TRBV15 and TRBJ1-2; D may be TRBD1 (5 bases). This CDR3 is CATSRDGTREDRSTF. The CDR3 nucleotides are TGTGCCACCAGCAGAGATGGGACCAGGGAGGATAGATCAACCTTC. Full variable domain (missing parts from reference TRBV15 and TRBJ1-2): DAMVIQNPRYQVTQFGKPVTLSCSQTLNHNVMYWYQQKSSQAPKLLFHYYDKDFNNEADTPDNFQSRRPNTSFCFLDIRSPGLGDTAMYLCATSRDGTREDRSTFGSGTRLTVV.